This T cell receptor beta chain was profiled in a study of cytomegalovirus exposure and HLA in healthy donors. Study observations and caveats: Association of a missense DCLRE1C variant with TCR beta V- and J-gene trimming was reported in a later analysis.

Amplification used 60 Vbeta primers and 13 Jbeta primers. TCRdb's copy holds only in-frame clones and misses some; the assay was immunoSEQ multiplex PCR. The data show more than 110,000 clones, with roughly four fifths seen just once and more than 4.5% held by the top ten. Trimming removed 3 bases from V and 8 bases from J, with 22 bases in between. Looked up from germline, CDR1 is MNHEY and CDR2 is SMNVEV (reference sequence). The CDR3 is made up of 16 amino acids. A word on this clone: The antigen is not known.

This sequence joins TRBV27 and TRBJ1-2; D is perhaps TRBD1 (5 bases). The sample comprised PBMCs. This TCR derives from a woman in her forties or fifties in good health and CMV-seronegative. The CDR3 sequence: CASSFLPGGSRGGYTF. As DNA, the CDR3 is TGTGCCAGCAGTTTTCTGCCCGGGGGGTCGCGGGGGGGCTACACCTTC.